The present T cell receptor beta chain was sequenced within a study of cytomegalovirus exposure and HLA in healthy donors. The PCR made use of 60 Vbeta and 13 Jbeta primers. TCRdb's copy holds only in-frame clones and misses some; the assay was immunoSEQ multiplex PCR. The sample holds roughly 93,000 clones, roughly 78% seen once. This clone appeared a single time. The TCR comes from a man aged 25 to 40 in good health and CMV-seronegative. The sequenced material came from PBMCs.

CDR3 amino acids: CASRTASGNTIYF. DNA for the CDR3: TGTGCCAGCAGGACAGCTTCTGGAAACACCATATATTTT. J is TRBJ1-3 and V is TRBV27; maybe TRBD1 (5 bases). Germline V CDR1 and CDR2: MNHEY, SMNVEV (reference sequence). Trimming removed 6 bases from V and 1 base from J, with 7 bases in between. The CDR3 is made up of 13 amino acids.